The T cell receptor beta chain described here comes from a study of beta chain features in type 1 diabetes. Study-wide points: The influence of HLA type on TCRB rearrangement stayed undetermined.

This clone was observed a handful of times. Its cognate antigen is unknown. CDR3 length: 14 amino acids. V lost 4 bases, J lost 2 bases, and 14 bases lay in between. Per germline, CDR1 SQVTM and CDR2 ANQGSEA. TCRB transcripts that were expressed got sequenced, as all of the isolated RNA had been reverse transcribed. Method: immunoSEQ multiplex PCR; TCRdb's copy keeps in-frame clones and lacks some. The data contain about 320,000 clones, 11% to 15% of them singletons. This clonotype was obtained from a man aged 30-40 years in good health. Sequencing used central memory CD4+ T cells from blood. The rearrangement uses TRBV29-1 and TRBJ2-5; D may correspond to TRBD1 or TRBD2 (5 bases each). Written as DNA, the CDR3 is TGCAGCGTTGTGGGGACCAAGGGGCAAGAGACCCAGTACTTC. Translation gives CSVVGTKGQETQYF.